A selection of T cell receptor beta chains follows, all from one sample in a study of neurological immune-mediated disorders. One entry per CDR3 protein results from TCRdb running MiXCR on the 5' RACE reads. Counted here are about 21,000 distinct CDR3 sequences, around 14% occurring once; the ten biggest clones make up around 16%. The material sequenced was PBMCs. These receptors came from a female donor with HTLV-1-associated myelopathy (HAM/TSP). CDR3s include the opening cysteine and the closing phenylalanine or tryptophan. Clone sizes are given selectively: once, few, many, or a class where the clone is expanded.

V: TRBV20-1
size: medium-sized
J: TRBJ2-1
CDR3: CSARPLVDEQFF

V: TRBV9
size: many
J: TRBJ2-5
CDR3: CASSVGTHQETQYF

V: TRBV10-3
size: .
J: TRBJ1-2
CDR3: CAISDPGQGSRGYTF

V: TRBV6-6
size: many
J: TRBJ2-7
CDR3: CASSYSGWPRGHYEQYF

V: TRBV4-3
size: many
J: TRBJ2-5
CDR3: CASSQDLGGGIGETQYF

V: TRBV20-1
size: many
J: TRBJ2-2
CDR3: CSTWGRSTGELFF

V: TRBV4-2
size: many
J: TRBJ2-7
CDR3: CASSLSAGTGAYEQYF

V: TRBV20-1
size: many
J: TRBJ2-1
CDR3: CSASRESYNEQFF

V: TRBV6-5
size: .
J: TRBJ2-7
CDR3: CASSLLGGKQYF

V: TRBV15
size: many
J: TRBJ2-3
CDR3: CATSGDGDTQYF

V: TRBV7-9
size: .
J: TRBJ2-7
CDR3: CASIGDRGHEQYF

V: TRBV13
size: many
J: TRBJ2-3
CDR3: CASSLTGKTDTQYF

V: TRBV28
size: many
J: TRBJ2-3
CDR3: CASRPTGLAGTTDTQYF

V: TRBV20-1
size: medium-sized
J: TRBJ2-2
CDR3: CSAGGLAGGETGELFF

V: TRBV2
size: many
J: TRBJ2-2
CDR3: CASVEGYVGELFF

V: TRBV20-1
size: large
J: TRBJ1-1
CDR3: CSARTGLTTEAFF

V: TRBV5-4
size: many
J: TRBJ2-3
CDR3: CASSLGAGSTDTQYF

V: TRBV9
size: many
J: TRBJ2-7
CDR3: CASSSRDRHDYEQYF